What follows describes a single T cell receptor (beta chain). This clone was detected only a few times. This clone's antigen is unknown. No base qualities exist here, and no much larger clone lies one base off it. The germline V gene (reference sequence) specifies GTSNPN as CDR1 and SVGIG as CDR2. The CDR3 numbers 13 residues from cysteine through phenylalanine. Only the CDR3 part of the read is kept: 39 bases, read in frame from the first base. V was cut back by 2 bases and J by 0 bases, leaving a gap of 5 bases between them. These data come from a study of beta chain features in type 1 diabetes (dated by TCRdb to the late 2010s). About the investigation overall: Patients and healthy donors did not differ in mean age, gender distribution, total cell number or subset yield. A total of about 110,000,000 sorted cells were examined across all samples, and a strong correlation was observed between cell number per subset and RNA yield. In the study, TCRB repertoires of sorted circulating CD4+ T cell subsets from recently diagnosed type 1 diabetes patients were compared with those of matched healthy donors. Regulatory and stem cell-like memory subsets were obtained from only 8 patients and about 8 healthy donors, while naive and central memory subsets were obtained from all 28 donors. Broad study findings and their caveats: Because the HLA sub-analyses included only small numbers of individuals, any influence of HLA type on TCRB rearrangement was left unresolved. In all four CD4+ subsets, TCRB CDR3 length was moderately but significantly shorter in type 1 diabetes patients. Patients with type 1 diabetes made fewer insertions and deleted more nucleotides at VDJ recombination sites, implying thymic rearrangement abnormalities. PCR might favor shorter templates, but patient and control samples were amplified and corrected together, so any skew would affect both groups equally. The naive, central memory and regulatory TCRB repertoires appeared to resemble one another more closely among patients than among healthy donors. Because cDNA was sequenced instead of genomic DNA, highly expressing activated cells could be over-represented, though the groups showed no difference in activation or CD3 levels.

Each donor gave one peripheral blood draw, roughly 120 mL on average, collected into heparinised tubes. A BD FACSAria II was used to sort naive, central memory, regulatory and stem cell-like memory CD4+ T cells with a panel that included CD45RO, CCR7, CD25, CD127, CD95 and CD27. All sorted populations exceeded 95% purity. PBMCs were isolated immediately by Lymphoprep density gradient centrifugation and stained directly without culture. Samples were stained and sorted in pairs, with one healthy donor and one patient per experiment, so that batch effects were minimized. The High Capacity cDNA Reverse Transcription Kit was used to reverse transcribe all of the isolated RNA, meaning that expressed TCRB transcripts were what got sequenced. Naive, central memory and regulatory T cell samples underwent deep immunoSEQ sequencing, averaging about 3.57 million total reads per sample. After sorted cells were lysed in RLT buffer, RNA was extracted with DNase-treated RNeasy Micro or Mini kits, with the choice depending on cell number. To prevent cross-contamination, every cell subset was processed on its own, while patient and healthy donor samples were processed together. TCRB sequences were amplified from cDNA with the immunoSEQ multiplex PCR, producing 87-bp fragments spanning the CDR3 region. Sequencing of the amplicons was done on the Illumina HiSeq platform. On the authors' methods: Synthetic template baselines were used to correct PCR bias computationally, reads within Hamming distance 2 were collapsed, and singletons that could not be merged were discarded. Reads were aligned against IMGT to assign V, D and J genes, CDR3 length and insertions or deletions at six rearrangement sites. Within each subset, clonotype counts were normalized to the number of sorted cells before true diversity and Gini coefficients were calculated with the tcR R package. Repertoire sharing was quantified using the overlap coefficient calculated on TCRB nucleotide sequences. Out-of-frame TCRB sequences from naive cells were analyzed as a proxy for the pre-selection repertoire. TCRdb carries this immuneACCESS record with in-frame sequences only. Its versions omit some clonotypes, under half of them owing to an unresolved V gene in the studies checked, with the rest unexplained. The D gene and trimming were derived from the DNA, and the V and J assignments and clone size from that table. The sample has approximately 730,000 clones on record, about an eighth of them singletons. The top ten constitute less than 0.025% of the sample.

This clonotype was obtained from a young man with type 1 diabetes. The specimen sequenced was naive CD4+ T cells from blood. The meaning of the sample's cell subset or site label: true naive CD4+ T cells. The chain links TRBV30 with TRBJ2-1; there is no confident call for the D gene. The DNA is TGTGCCTGGAGTCTGAGCTCCTACAATGAGCAGTTCTTC. Its protein is CAWSLSSYNEQFF.